The rows below give T cell receptor beta chains drawn from one sample of a study of blood T cell repertoires in COVID-19. The method was immunoSEQ multiplex PCR; TCRdb's version includes in-frame clones alone and lacks a portion of them. The sample has around 140,000 clones, 80% to 90% seen once. The sequenced material came from peripheral blood. These receptors were obtained from a woman aged 45-65 years with acute or convalescent COVID-19. Both conserved end residues are part of each CDR3. The D gene is left open where the match is weak. Clone size is given for some rows only: seen once, a few or many times, or a class if the clone is expanded.

cdr3_nt	cdr3_aa	j_call	v_call	clone_size	d_call
TGTGCCAGCAGCTTAGGACAGAACACTGAAGCTTTCTTT	CASSLGQNTEAFF	TRBJ1-1	TRBV7-8	NA	NA
TGTGCCAGCAGCCAGCTCCCGGGACAGGGAGGAGAGACCCAGTACTTC	CASSQLPGQGGETQYF	TRBJ2-5	TRBV14	few	TRBD1
TGTGCCAGCTCATTACAGGGTCTGAACACTGAAGCTTTCTTT	CASSLQGLNTEAFF	TRBJ1-1	TRBV18	NA	NA
TGTGCCAGCAGTAGCCGTTCAGGGCTTGACGAGCAGTACTTC	CASSSRSGLDEQYF	TRBJ2-7	TRBV27	few	NA
TGCGCCAGCATCGATTACAGGGTAGCGACTGAAGCTTTCTTT	CASIDYRVATEAFF	TRBJ1-1	TRBV10-2	NA	NA
TGTGCCTGGAGGCGGACGGGTACTAGGCGGGAGACCCAGTACTTC	CAWRRTGTRRETQYF	TRBJ2-5	TRBV30	NA	NA
TGTGCCAGCAGCCCGTACAGCGGGGGTGGGACAGATACGCAGTATTTT	CASSPYSGGGTDTQYF	TRBJ2-3	TRBV3-1/TRBV3-2	NA	TRBD2
TGTGCCAGTAGTATCCCCGGGAGTAGCCACGAGCAGTACTTC	CASSIPGSSHEQYF	TRBJ2-7	TRBV19	NA	NA
TGTGCCAGTAGTATGACCACGCGGCAGGGGAATCAGCCCCAGCATTTT	CASSMTTRQGNQPQHF	TRBJ1-5	TRBV19	NA	NA
TGTGCCAGCAGCTTAGATCGGAGGGTACACGCCTACGAGCAGTACTTC	CASSLDRRVHAYEQYF	TRBJ2-7	TRBV11-2	NA	NA